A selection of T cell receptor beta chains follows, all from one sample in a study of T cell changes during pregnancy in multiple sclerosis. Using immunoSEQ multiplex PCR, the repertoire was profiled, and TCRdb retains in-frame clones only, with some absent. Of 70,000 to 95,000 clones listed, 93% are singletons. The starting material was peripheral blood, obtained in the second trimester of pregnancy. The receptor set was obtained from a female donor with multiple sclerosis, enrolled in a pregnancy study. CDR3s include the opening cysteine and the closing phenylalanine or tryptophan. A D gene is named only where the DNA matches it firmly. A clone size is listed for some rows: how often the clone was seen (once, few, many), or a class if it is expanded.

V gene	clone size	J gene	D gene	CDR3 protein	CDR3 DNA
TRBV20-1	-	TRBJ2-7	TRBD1	CSATGTGQYF	TGCAGTGCAACCGGGACAGGGCAGTACTTC
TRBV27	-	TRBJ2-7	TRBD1	CASSPVPTGSYEQYF	TGTGCCAGCAGTCCAGTACCGACAGGGTCCTACGAGCAGTACTTC
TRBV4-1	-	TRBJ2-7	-	CASSQDRLRDSRMTYEQYF	TGCGCCAGCAGCCAAGATCGGCTTAGAGACTCGAGAATGACCTACGAGCAGTACTTC
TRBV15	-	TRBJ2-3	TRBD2	CATSRGGGADTQYF	TGTGCCACCAGCAGAGGGGGGGGTGCAGATACGCAGTATTTT
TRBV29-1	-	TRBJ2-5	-	CSVTLQETQYF	TGCAGCGTGACACTTCAAGAGACCCAGTACTTC
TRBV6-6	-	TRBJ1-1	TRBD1	CASSRTGGNTEAFF	TGTGCCAGCAGCCGGACAGGGGGGAACACTGAAGCTTTCTTT
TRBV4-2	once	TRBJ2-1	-	CASSQTERDYNEQFF	TGTGCCAGCAGCCAAACAGAAAGAGATTACAATGAGCAGTTCTTC
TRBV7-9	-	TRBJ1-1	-	CASSLSGGNSEAFF	TGTGCCAGCAGCTTATCCGGGGGAAATTCTGAAGCTTTCTTT
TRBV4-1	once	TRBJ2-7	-	CASSQDGGAYSYEQYF	TGCGCCAGCAGCCAAGATGGAGGGGCCTACTCCTACGAGCAGTACTTC
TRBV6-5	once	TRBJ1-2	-	CASTLGAGVGYGYTF	TGTGCCAGCACCCTAGGGGCGGGGGTCGGCTATGGCTACACCTTC
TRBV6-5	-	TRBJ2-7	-	CASSYQQQATYEQYF	TGTGCCAGCAGTTACCAACAACAGGCTACCTACGAGCAGTACTTC
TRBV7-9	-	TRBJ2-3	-	CASSRTDFRQYF	TGTGCCAGCAGCCGGACAGACTTTAGGCAGTATTTT
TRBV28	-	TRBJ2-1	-	CASSSPSYGRSSYNEQFF	TGTGCCAGCAGTAGTCCCAGTTACGGAAGGAGCTCCTACAATGAGCAGTTCTTC
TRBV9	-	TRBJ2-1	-	CASSVGLGARGEQFF	TGTGCCAGCAGCGTAGGCTTAGGGGCGCGCGGTGAGCAGTTCTTC
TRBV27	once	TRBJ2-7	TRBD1	CASRDRETFPEQYF	TGTGCCAGCAGGGACAGGGAGACTTTCCCTGAGCAGTACTTC
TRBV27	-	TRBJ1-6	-	CASSPFTGSPLHF	TGTGCCAGCAGTCCCTTCACGGGATCACCCCTCCACTTT
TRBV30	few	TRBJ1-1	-	CAWSARLPEAFF	TGTGCCTGGAGCGCACGACTGCCCGAAGCTTTCTTT
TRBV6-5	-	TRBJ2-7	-	CASSYSSQGPYEQYF	TGTGCCAGCAGTTACTCGTCGCAGGGGCCTTACGAGCAGTACTTC
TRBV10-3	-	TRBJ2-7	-	CAISVPTDHYEQYF	TGTGCCATCAGTGTGCCTACAGACCACTACGAGCAGTACTTC
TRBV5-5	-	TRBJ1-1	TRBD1	CASSLTGDPEAFF	TGTGCCAGCAGCTTGACAGGGGATCCTGAAGCTTTCTTT
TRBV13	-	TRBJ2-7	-	CASSLSFSSYEQYF	TGTGCCAGCAGCTTAAGTTTCAGCTCCTACGAGCAGTACTTC
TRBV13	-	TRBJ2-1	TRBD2	CASSLGTSGRDEQFF	TGTGCCAGCAGCTTAGGGACTAGCGGGAGGGATGAGCAGTTCTTC
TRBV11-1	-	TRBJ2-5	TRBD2	CASSLGLAGGGRQETQYF	TGTGCCAGCAGCTTAGGGCTAGCGGGGGGCGGGCGGCAAGAGACCCAGTACTTC
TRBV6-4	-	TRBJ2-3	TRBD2	CASSDGGGGTDTQYF	TGTGCCAGCAGTGATGGCGGGGGGGGCACAGATACGCAGTATTTT
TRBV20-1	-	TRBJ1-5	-	CSARRSQPQHF	TGCAGTGCTAGACGGAGTCAGCCCCAGCATTTT
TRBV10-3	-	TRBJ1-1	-	CAISWAQEAFF	TGTGCCATCAGTTGGGCGCAGGAAGCTTTCTTT
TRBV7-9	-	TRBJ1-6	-	CASTLSIGGHSPLHF	TGTGCCAGCACCTTAAGTATCGGGGGGCATTCACCCCTCCACTTT
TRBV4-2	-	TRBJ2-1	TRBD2	CASSRGLAGAFNEQFF	TGTGCCAGCAGCCGGGGACTAGCGGGGGCCTTCAATGAGCAGTTCTTC
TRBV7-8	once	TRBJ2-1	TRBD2	CASIPLAATYNEQFF	TGTGCCAGCATACCTCTAGCGGCAACCTACAATGAGCAGTTCTTC
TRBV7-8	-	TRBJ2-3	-	CASSLDRGGWDTQYF	TGTGCCAGCAGCTTAGACAGGGGAGGTTGGGATACGCAGTATTTT
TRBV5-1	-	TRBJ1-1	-	CASSLSGELAAFF	TGCGCCAGCAGCTTGTCGGGGGAGCTCGCAGCTTTCTTT
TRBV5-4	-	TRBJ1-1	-	CASSFPTALNTEAFF	TGTGCCAGCAGCTTCCCGACAGCGCTCAACACTGAAGCTTTCTTT
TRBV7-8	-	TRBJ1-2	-	CASSRSGGYYTF	TGTGCCAGCAGTAGGAGCGGGGGTTACTACACCTTC
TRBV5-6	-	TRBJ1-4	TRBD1	CASSLRPDRVLGEKLFF	TGTGCCAGCAGCTTGCGTCCCGACAGGGTGTTGGGTGAAAAACTGTTTTTT
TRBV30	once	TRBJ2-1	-	CAWKVSSSYNEQFF	TGTGCCTGGAAAGTGTCGAGCTCCTACAATGAGCAGTTCTTC
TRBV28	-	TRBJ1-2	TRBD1	CASSFPVTGSYGYTF	TGTGCCAGCAGCTTCCCCGTGACAGGGTCCTATGGCTACACCTTC
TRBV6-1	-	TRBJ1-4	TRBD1	CASSRTGGTNEKLFF	TGTGCCAGCAGTCGCACAGGGGGCACTAATGAAAAACTGTTTTTT
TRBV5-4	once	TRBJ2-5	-	CASSHRGGETQYF	TGTGCCAGCAGCCACCGGGGTGGAGAGACCCAGTACTTC
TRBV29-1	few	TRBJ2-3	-	CSVEPQGPLGDTQYF	TGCAGCGTTGAACCCCAGGGGCCCCTTGGAGATACGCAGTATTTT
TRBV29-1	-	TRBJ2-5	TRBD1	CSVEPTGGFETQYF	TGCAGCGTTGAACCTACAGGGGGATTTGAGACCCAGTACTTC
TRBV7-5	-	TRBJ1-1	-	CARSTRTAGNTEAFF	TGTGCCAGAAGCACGCGGACAGCAGGGAACACTGAAGCTTTCTTT